A single sample gave rise to the 24 T cell receptor beta chains below, sequenced in a study of T-cell memory formation after mild COVID-19. TCRdb fed the 5' RACE reads into MiXCR, producing one record per CDR3 protein. The sample includes roughly 450,000 distinct CDR3 sequences, 15% to 20% of them seen just once. Sequencing was performed on PBMCs or a T cell subset sorted from them (not recorded which). The source is an adult woman who had mild COVID-19 (a few samples of this study predate the infection). Cell type and time point are not known.

The gene calls are TRBV12-3 or TRBV12-4 and TRBJ2-7; D uncertain. The CDR3 is 12 amino acids. Trimming removed 3 bases at V and 6 bases at J, with 9 bases between. CDR3 nucleotide sequence: TGTGCCAGCAGTTTCGCGAAGGTCGAGCAGTACTTC. Translated: CASSFAKVEQYF.

This clonotype has only a few counts. The chain employs TRBV29-1 and TRBJ2-1; D is undetermined. The V gene lost 3 bases and the J gene lost 0 bases, with 9 bases spanning the gap. The CDR3 totals 14 residues. From germline, CDR1 is SQVTM and CDR2 ANQGSEA. The CDR3 DNA follows: TGCAGCGTTGAGAGGCCGAGCTCCTACAATGAGCAGTTCTTC. The encoded protein is CSVERPSSYNEQFF.

V is TRBV7-9 and J is TRBJ2-2; D not certain. Germline loops: CDR1 SEHNR, CDR2 FQNEAQ (reference sequence). Trimming shortened V by 1 base and J by 7 bases, and 7 bases separated the two germline ends. The CDR3 contains 13 residues. The DNA of the CDR3 is TGTGCCAGCAGCTTAGTGGTCGACGGGGAGCTGTTTTTT. This sequence encodes CASSLVVDGELFF.

This chain links TRBV4-1 with TRBJ2-7; tentative D call: TRBD1 (6 bases). The germline V and J ends were trimmed by 1 base and 0 bases, with 10 bases remaining between them. Per the germline V gene, CDR1 is MGHRA and CDR2 is YSYEKL. The CDR3 runs 15 residues. CDR3 in DNA: TGCGCCAGCAGCCAAGTCCAGGGGAACTCCTACGAGCAGTACTTC. Translating it yields CASSQVQGNSYEQYF.

The chain couples TRBV3-1 to TRBJ1-6; no firm D call. Trimming removed 3 bases from V and 7 bases from J, with 7 bases in between. The CDR3 is 13 amino acids. The germline CDR1 and CDR2 sequences are LGHDT and YNNKEL (reference sequence). The CDR3 bases are TGTGCCAGCAGCCATAACAAGAATTCACCCCTCCACTTT. As protein: CASSHNKNSPLHF.

This clonotype has ten or more counts. V gene TRBV29-1 combines with J gene TRBJ1-4; D unresolved. CDR3 length: 11 residues. The germline gives CDR1 SQVTM, CDR2 ANQGSEA. Trimming stripped 7 bases from V and 11 bases from J, with 14 bases between. The CDR3 DNA reads TGCAGCGCTTCTATCTACCAGAAACTGTTTTTT. The encoded protein is CSASIYQKLFF.

This clonotype was detected only a few times. V gene TRBV24-1 combines with J gene TRBJ2-4, with 10 bases matching TRBD2. The length of the CDR3 is 15 residues. Germline trimming cut 4 bases from V and 8 bases from J; bases unmatched to any gene: 7. The V gene's germline CDR1 is KGHDR and CDR2 SFDVKD. The CDR3 DNA reads TGTGCCACCAGTGACTCCGATAGCGGGAGGTACATTCAGTACTTC. Translating gives CATSDSDSGRYIQYF.

This clonotype has just a few counts. The chain couples TRBV4-1 to TRBJ2-7; D is uncertain. The germline V and J ends were trimmed by 0 bases and 3 bases, with 15 bases remaining between them. The germline gives CDR1 MGHRA, CDR2 YSYEKL. This CDR3 has 16 amino acids. CDR3: CASSQDPPDQHYEQYF. CDR3 bases: TGCGCCAGCAGCCAAGATCCGCCGGACCAGCACTACGAGCAGTACTTC.

V usage is TRBV12-3 or TRBV12-4 and J usage is TRBJ2-1; D remains ambiguous. The CDR3 has 15 amino acids. Trimming removed 3 bases from V and 7 bases from J, with 16 bases in between. CDR3 nucleotide sequence: TGTGCCAGCAGTTTGCAGTTCGGCCTGGTTAATGAGCAGTTCTTC. Protein sequence: CASSLQFGLVNEQFF.

This chain uses TRBV29-1 with TRBJ1-1, with 7 bases matching TRBD1. Germline V gene data show CDR1 as SQVTM and CDR2 as ANQGSEA. This CDR3 spans 11 amino acids. The CDR3 spells CSGGSNTEAFF. CDR3 DNA sequence: TGCTCAGGGGGATCGAACACTGAAGCTTTCTTT.

The rearrangement joins TRBV19 to TRBJ2-1; a weak D match, TRBD1 (6 bases). The length of the CDR3 is 13 residues. Between the trimmed V and J ends, which lost 5 bases and 8 bases, there was a span of 13 bases. Germline assignment: CDR1 LNHDA and CDR2 SQIVND (reference sequence). CDR3 sequence: CASSPLDSYEQFF. CDR3 coding DNA: TGTGCCAGTAGTCCCCTGGACAGCTATGAGCAGTTCTTC. The full variable domain, with the rest looked up from reference TRBV19 and TRBJ2-1, is DGGITQSPKYLFRKEGQNVTLSCEQNLNHDAMYWYRQDPGQGLRLIYYSQIVNDFQKGDIAEGYSVSREKKESFPLTVTSAQKNPTAFYLCASSPLDSYEQFFGPGTRLTVL.

This clonotype has more than one count but fewer than ten. This chain uses TRBV18 with TRBJ1-2; weak D call: TRBD1 (6 bases). The CDR3 covers 15 residues. From germline, CDR1 is KGHSH and CDR2 LQKENI. Trimming took off 2 bases at V and 5 bases at J, with 15 bases between the two ends. In nucleotides, the CDR3 is TGTGCCAGCTCACCAGAAGGACAGTCGCCATATGGCTACACCTTC. Its translation is CASSPEGQSPYGYTF.

This clonotype was detected a few times. The chain uses TRBV7-9 and TRBJ2-3; 9 nucleotides match TRBD1. The CDR3 length is 16 residues. Germline CDR1 reads SEHNR; CDR2 reads FQNEAQ (reference sequence). J gave up 8 bases and V 1 base, and 10 bases lay outside the gene matches. CDR3 coding DNA: TGTGCCAGCAGCTTAGTCGGACAGGGGTCGTCTGTTACGCAGTATTTT. Its translation: CASSLVGQGSSVTQYF.

This clonotype was picked up a small number of times. This sequence joins TRBV12-3 or TRBV12-4 and TRBJ2-5; the D is unclear. CDR3 length: 12 residues. The germline V and J ends were trimmed by 8 bases and 5 bases, with 12 bases remaining between them. Written as DNA, the CDR3 is TGTGCCAGCGGTGGACGACTCGAGACCCAGTACTTC. Residues: CASGGRLETQYF.

This clonotype was seen more than once but under ten times. The CDR3 here is CASSLGAPGPYEQYF. The CDR3 nucleotides are TGCGCCAGCAGCTTGGGGGCCCCGGGGCCTTACGAGCAGTACTTC. The chain is built from TRBV5-1 and TRBJ2-7; D could derive from TRBD1 or TRBD2 (5 bases each). V was clipped by 0 bases and J by 4 bases, with 14 bases between them. Germline V lookup: CDR1 SGHRS, CDR2 YFSETQ. There are 15 residues in the CDR3.

The V gene is TRBV24-1, the J gene TRBJ2-3; D possibly corresponds to TRBD2 (6 bases). Between the trimmed V and J ends, which lost 4 bases and 2 bases, there was a span of 12 bases. The CDR3 is 15 residues long. CDR1 KGHDR and CDR2 SFDVKD come from the germline V gene. This chain's CDR3 is CATSDTGLPTDTQYF. DNA for the CDR3: TGTGCCACCAGTGACACGGGACTCCCCACAGATACGCAGTATTTT.

This clonotype was seen more than once but under ten times. The chain couples TRBV27 to TRBJ2-3, with a tentative D call TRBD1 (6 bases). This CDR3 comprises 16 residues. V lost 5 bases to trimming and J lost 7 bases, with 22 bases between them. The germline CDR1 and CDR2 sequences are MNHEY and SMNVEV (reference sequence). The CDR3 region is CASSKSPGQWAYTQYF. The CDR3, as DNA: TGTGCCAGCAGTAAATCCCCCGGACAGTGGGCATATACGCAGTATTTT.

This chain links TRBV29-1 with TRBJ1-2; possible D gene TRBD1, 5 bases. Germline CDR1 reads SQVTM; CDR2 reads ANQGSEA. Trimming left V 7 bases short and J 6 bases short, with 12 bases between. CDR3 length: 11 residues. The CDR3 loop is CSGGGLDGYTF. For the CDR3, the DNA is TGCAGCGGTGGGGGATTAGATGGCTACACCTTC.

This chain's CDR3 is CAISEGRTAAQETQYF. The CDR3, as DNA: TGTGCCATCAGTGAGGGCCGGACGGCGGCTCAAGAGACCCAGTACTTC. The chain recombines TRBV10-3 with TRBJ2-5; unclear D gene. Germline V gene lookup returns CDR1 ENHRY and CDR2 SYGVKD. The CDR3 loop spans 16 amino acids. Trimming left V 2 bases short and J 2 bases short, with 15 bases between.

This clonotype has a handful of counts. The V gene is TRBV21-1, the J gene TRBJ2-7; whether TRBD1, the table's D call, matches the DNA was not checked. TRBV21-1 is marked as a pseudogene. The CDR3 length is 13 residues. Here the CDR3 reads CASSMRGPLEQYF. The DNA for the CDR3 is TGTGCCAGCAGCATGAGGGGACCCCTGGAGCAGTACTTC.

The table lists this clonotype with many counts. This chain joins TRBV4-2 and TRBJ2-7; D ambiguous. Between the trimmed V and J ends, which lost 3 bases and 5 bases, there was a span of 20 bases. Germline CDR1 LGHNA, CDR2 YNFKEQ. The CDR3 totals 16 residues. CDR3 sequence: CASSQTTMGTTHEQYF. Written as DNA, the CDR3 is TGTGCCAGCAGCCAGACCACTATGGGTACTACCCACGAGCAGTACTTC.

The chain combines TRBV3-1 with TRBJ2-5; no reliable D call. Trimming took 1 base from V and 4 from J, leaving 7 bases between them. Germline CDR1 is LGHDT and CDR2 is YNNKEL (reference sequence). This CDR3 is 13 amino acids long. The CDR3 is CASSQVAPETQYF. The CDR3 DNA sequence: TGTGCCAGCAGCCAAGTGGCCCCAGAGACCCAGTACTTC.

The J gene is TRBJ2-1, the V gene TRBV24-1; 8 bases align to TRBD1. The CDR3 loop spans 15 amino acids. CDR1 and CDR2 (germline): KGHDR, SFDVKD. The trim removed 5 bases at V and 6 bases at J, leaving 8 bases unmatched. The CDR3 sequence: CATSAGGLVGNEQFF. CDR3 bases: TGTGCCACCAGTGCAGGGGGCTTGGTAGGCAATGAGCAGTTCTTC.

CDR3 region: CATSRGTGNTIYF. The CDR3 DNA follows: TGTGCCACCAGCAGAGGCACCGGAAACACCATATATTTT. The rearrangement links TRBV15 to TRBJ1-3; D gene ambiguous. Trimming removed 1 base at V and 4 bases at J, with 5 bases between. CDR3 length: 13 amino acids. Looked up from germline, CDR1 is LNHNV and CDR2 is YYDKDF (reference sequence).